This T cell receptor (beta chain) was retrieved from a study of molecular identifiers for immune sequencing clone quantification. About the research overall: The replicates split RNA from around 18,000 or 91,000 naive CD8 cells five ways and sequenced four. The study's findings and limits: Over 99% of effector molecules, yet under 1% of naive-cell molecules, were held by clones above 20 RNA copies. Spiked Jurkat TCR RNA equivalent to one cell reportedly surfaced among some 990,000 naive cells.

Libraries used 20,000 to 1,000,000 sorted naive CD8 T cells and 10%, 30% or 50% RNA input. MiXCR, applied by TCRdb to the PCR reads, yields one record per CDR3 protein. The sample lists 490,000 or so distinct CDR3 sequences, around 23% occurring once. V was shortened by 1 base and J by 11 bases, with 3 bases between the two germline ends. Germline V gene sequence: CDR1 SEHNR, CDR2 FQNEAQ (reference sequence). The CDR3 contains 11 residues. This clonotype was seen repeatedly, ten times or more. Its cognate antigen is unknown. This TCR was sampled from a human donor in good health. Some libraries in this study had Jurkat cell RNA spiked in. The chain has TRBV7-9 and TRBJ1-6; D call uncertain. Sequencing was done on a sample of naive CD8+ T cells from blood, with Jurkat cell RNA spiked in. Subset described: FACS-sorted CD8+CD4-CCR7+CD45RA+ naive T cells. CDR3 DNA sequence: TGTGCCAGCAGCTTAGAGGCACCCCTCCACTTT. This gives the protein CASSLEAPLHF.